This T cell receptor beta chain was recorded in a study of T cell repertoires in cytomegalovirus infection. Study at large: Public TCR beta signatures were indicative of both CMV infection and a matching HLA type.

This clonotype has just a few counts. The target antigen is unknown. TCRdb re-analysed the reads in MiXCR, keeping a single row per CDR3 protein. The table includes 200,000 to 300,000 distinct CDR3 sequences, roughly 13% detected once. Germline V gene data show CDR1 as DFQATT and CDR2 as SNEGSKA (reference sequence). V lost 5 bases to trimming and J lost 1 base; unmatched junction nucleotides: 7. This CDR3 has 15 amino acids. Study-wide points: Totalled public TCR beta family frequency picked out people who carried CMV plus the relevant HLA. Dominating the ex vivo response were HLA-C-restricted CMV-specific TCR beta clonotypes.

Sequencing used PBMCs. This chain uses TRBV20-1 with TRBJ2-5; 10 positions match TRBD2. The TCR originated in a human donor in good health (CMV status not recorded). Some clones in this sample may be carry-over from other donors' samples. CDR3 bases: TGCAGTGCTGCTCTAGCGGGGGCCATCCAAGAGACCCAGTACTTC. It specifies CSAALAGAIQETQYF.